Below, 26 T cell receptor beta chains from the same sample are listed, as sequenced in a study of T cell clones after liver transplantation (dated by TCRdb to between 2018 and 2021). The protocol used for the library was the immunoSEQ multiplex PCR assay. The table comes from immuneACCESS by way of TCRdb, which keeps in-frame sequences with V and J called. Part of the clones is missing from these tables; in studies checked, under half for an unresolved V gene and the rest for unknown reasons. The sample table holds roughly 19,000 clones, of which 80% to 90% were seen once. In total, the top ten clones hold about an eighth of the sample. The specimen was CD8+ T cells from blood, collected approximately 3.5 years after liver transplant. The source of these receptors is a human patient who received a liver transplant. Following a transplant, some T cells may be graft donor cells, not patient cells.

This clone was recorded once. The chain employs TRBV2 and TRBJ2-7; 8 bases are a match to TRBD1. Germline lookup yields CDR1 SNHLY and CDR2 FYNNEI. V lost 2 bases to trimming and J lost 3 bases; unmatched junction nucleotides: 6. This CDR3 is 15 amino acids long. CDR3 loop: CASSESRGLFYEQYF. The CDR3 coding sequence is TGTGCCAGCAGTGAATCCAGGGGGCTATTCTACGAGCAGTACTTC.

The V call is TRBV4-1, the J call TRBJ2-5; no reliable D call. V lost 3 bases and J lost 2, with 10 bases in between. The CDR3 loop spans 14 amino acids. The germline V gene encodes CDR1 MGHRA and CDR2 YSYEKL. Here the CDR3 DNA reads TGCGCCAGCAGCCACCAAGCCGAACAAGAGACCCAGTACTTC. It is translated as CASSHQAEQETQYF.

The V call is TRBV27, the J call TRBJ1-1; 8 bases map to TRBD1. In germline, CDR1 is MNHEY, CDR2 SMNVEV (reference sequence). The CDR3 spans 14 residues. V lost 7 bases and J lost 1; bases outside the gene matches: 5. Written as DNA, the CDR3 is TGTGCCAGCACCATGACAGGGGCGAACACTGAAGCTTTCTTT. Translating gives CASTMTGANTEAFF.

The chain couples TRBV27 to TRBJ1-5; D possibly corresponds to TRBD1 (5 bases). From germline, CDR1 is MNHEY and CDR2 SMNVEV (reference sequence). The CDR3 sequence is 15 residues long. Trimming took 2 bases from V and 2 from J, leaving 10 bases between them. CDR3 DNA: TGTGCCAGCAGTTTAGGGTGGGGCGGCAATCAGCCCCAGCATTTT. Its protein product is CASSLGWGGNQPQHF.

The CDR3 DNA reads as TGCGCCAGCAGCCAAGTGATAGGGGAAGGCGGGGAGCTGTTTTTT. Amino acids: CASSQVIGEGGELFF. The rearrangement joins TRBV4-3 to TRBJ2-2; D may be TRBD1 (5 bases). Germline V gene lookup returns CDR1 LGHNA and CDR2 YSLEER. There are 15 residues in the CDR3. With 1 base removed from V and 7 bases from J, the gap between germline ends came to 13 bases.

The gene calls are TRBV19 and TRBJ2-7; 7 nucleotides match TRBD2. This CDR3 comprises 17 residues. The germline V gene encodes CDR1 LNHDA and CDR2 SQIVND (reference sequence). The V and J ends lost 2 bases and 0 bases, in that order; junction bases with no gene match: 10. CDR3 residues: CASSIKGLSGASYEQYF. The CDR3 coding sequence is TGTGCCAGTAGTATAAAGGGACTAAGCGGGGCCTCCTACGAGCAGTACTTC.

The chain uses TRBV7-2 and TRBJ2-5; 8 nucleotides align to TRBD2. V shed 5 bases, J shed 2 bases, and the junction held 7 bases outside the gene matches. Germline V CDR1 and CDR2: SGHTA, FQGNSA. The CDR3 totals 15 residues. For the CDR3, the DNA is TGTGCCAGCAGCCCCGGACTAGCACGTCAAGAGACCCAGTACTTC. As protein: CASSPGLARQETQYF.

The rearrangement links TRBV4-3 to TRBJ2-7; 9 bases agree with TRBD1. Trimming at V came to 3 bases and at J to 5 bases, leaving 8 bases not matched to a gene. CDR1 is LGHNA, CDR2 YSLEER, per germline. This CDR3 is 15 amino acids long. In DNA, the CDR3 is TGCGCCAGCAGCCAGAGGGACAGGGTGGAAAACGAGCAGTACTTC. Translated: CASSQRDRVENEQYF.

The sample holds one count of this clone. This chain joins TRBV19 and TRBJ2-7, with D possibly matching TRBD1 (5 bases). V lost 5 bases and J 4 bases, leaving 9 bases between the germline ends. Germline CDR1 is LNHDA and CDR2 is SQIVND (reference sequence). The CDR3 runs 12 residues. This CDR3 is CASSPGAYEQYF. Here the CDR3 DNA reads TGTGCCAGTAGTCCTGGGGCGTACGAGCAGTACTTC.

The chain joins TRBV6-4 to TRBJ2-2; 9 bases align to TRBD2. From germline, CDR1 is MRHNA and CDR2 SNTAGT. The J segment lost 3 bases and the V segment lost 5 bases, leaving 4 bases of the junction unmatched. CDR3 length equals 15 residues. CDR3 in DNA: TGTGCCAGCAGTCCTAGCGGGACCCACACCGGGGAGCTGTTTTTT. It is translated as CASSPSGTHTGELFF.

The V and J genes are TRBV7-9 and TRBJ1-4; perhaps TRBD1 as D (5 bases). The V gene lost 5 bases and the J gene lost 8 bases, with 18 bases spanning the gap. From germline, CDR1 is SEHNR and CDR2 FQNEAQ (reference sequence). This CDR3 region has 15 residues. CDR3 sequence reads: CASSPFDSSKEKLFF. DNA for the CDR3: TGTGCCAGCAGCCCATTTGACAGCTCCAAGGAAAAACTGTTTTTT.

The gene calls are TRBV27 and TRBJ2-7; maybe TRBD2 (5 bases). The germline V gene has CDR1 MNHEY and CDR2 SMNVEV (reference sequence). Trimming cost V 6 bases and J 2 bases, with 14 bases left between them. The CDR3 is 14 amino acids. In nucleotides, the CDR3 is TGTGCCAGCAGGTTAGCGCCAGAAGCCTACGAGCAGTACTTC. Translated, it gives CASRLAPEAYEQYF.

In nucleotides, the CDR3 is TGTGCCAGCACCCGAACTAGCGGGAGTCTCGCAGATACGCAGTATTTT. Translating gives CASTRTSGSLADTQYF. The V and J genes are TRBV27 and TRBJ2-3, with TRBD2 matching over 11 bases. Germline V lookup: CDR1 MNHEY, CDR2 SMNVEV (reference sequence). CDR3 length: 16 amino acids. Trimming cost V 7 bases and J 4 bases; bases outside gene matches: 10.

The count of this clone is one. Other nucleotide sequences from this sample produce the same CDR3. The CDR3 sequence: CASSINSNNEQFF. For the CDR3, the DNA is TGTGCCAGTAGTATAAATAGCAACAATGAGCAGTTCTTC. The chain uses TRBV19 and TRBJ2-1; D is uncertain. The CDR3 totals 13 residues. V lost 2 bases, J lost 5 bases, and 7 bases lay in between. Germline CDR1 and CDR2: LNHDA and SQIVND (reference sequence).

The V call is TRBV15, the J call TRBJ1-5, with a tentative D call TRBD1 (6 bases). The V end lost 4 bases, the J end lost 4 bases, and 11 bases lay between the germline ends. Germline CDR1 is LNHNV and CDR2 is YYDKDF (reference sequence). The CDR3 covers 14 residues. The CDR3 bases are TGTGCCACCAGCATGGACAGCCAGAATCAGCCCCAGCATTTT. Protein sequence: CATSMDSQNQPQHF.

This clone turned up a few times. The gene calls are TRBV4-2 and TRBJ2-1, with 8 bases fitting TRBD2. Germline values: CDR1 LGHNA, CDR2 YNFKEQ. With 6 bases clipped from V and 6 bases from J, the junction kept 7 bases outside the gene matches. The CDR3 runs 14 residues. As DNA, the CDR3 is TGTGCCAGCAGGCCCGGGACTAGAGCCAATGAGCAGTTCTTC. Residues: CASRPGTRANEQFF.

For the CDR3, the DNA is TGTGCCAGCAGTCTGGACGGGACCTACGAGCAGTACTTC. Translating gives CASSLDGTYEQYF. J is TRBJ2-7 and V is TRBV6-1; a possible D gene is TRBD2 (5 bases). CDR1 and CDR2 from the germline V gene are MNHNS and SASEGT. The CDR3 is made up of 13 amino acids. V was trimmed by 5 bases and J by 2 bases, leaving 10 bases between them.

The chain uses TRBV7-6 and TRBJ2-1; possible D gene TRBD2, 6 bases. V dropped 3 bases and J dropped 5 bases, with 14 bases sitting between them. The CDR3 length is 15 residues. From germline, CDR1 is SGHVS and CDR2 FNYEAQ. The CDR3 nucleotides are TGTGCCAGCAGCTTCGACGGGAGTCTGGACAATGAGCAGTTCTTC. This gives the protein CASSFDGSLDNEQFF.

The V call is TRBV7-3, the J call TRBJ2-1; 13 bases map to TRBD2. The V gene's germline CDR1 is SGHTA and CDR2 FQGTGA. This CDR3 has 17 residues. Germline trimming cut 5 bases from V and 4 bases from J; bases unmatched to any gene: 8. The CDR3 nucleotides are TGTGCCAGCAGCCCGACTAGCGGGAGGCCATTTTACAATGAGCAGTTCTTC. This translates into CASSPTSGRPFYNEQFF.

V is TRBV7-9 and J is TRBJ1-4; 9 nucleotides align to TRBD1. CDR3 length equals 15 residues. J gave up 7 bases and V 4 bases, and 7 bases lay outside the gene matches. Germline CDR1 is SEHNR and CDR2 is FQNEAQ (reference sequence). DNA for the CDR3: TGTGCCAGCAGCTACGGGGACAGGGAGGTTGAAAAACTGTTTTTT. Translated, it gives CASSYGDREVEKLFF.

The genes are TRBV6-5 and TRBJ1-1; 9 bases line up with TRBD1. The CDR3 sequence is 15 residues long. The trim removed 1 base at V and 1 base at J, leaving 1 base unmatched. Germline assignment: CDR1 MNHEY and CDR2 SVGAGI. The CDR3 DNA sequence: TGTGCCAGCAGTTACTTGGACAGGGGGAACACTGAAGCTTTCTTT. As protein: CASSYLDRGNTEAFF.

The chain joins TRBV7-2 to TRBJ2-7; TRBD2 is a possible D gene (6 bases). The CDR3 length is 14 residues. Trimming shortened V by 3 bases and J by 3 bases, and 12 bases separated the two germline ends. CDR1 is SGHTA, CDR2 FQGNSA, per germline. CDR3 nucleotides: TGTGCCAGCAGCTTTTTGGAGGGCCGCTACGAGCAGTACTTC. Amino acid sequence: CASSFLEGRYEQYF.

The chain is built from TRBV27 and TRBJ2-1; D remains unclear. The germline V gene has CDR1 MNHEY and CDR2 SMNVEV (reference sequence). The CDR3 has 13 amino acids. Trimming left V 3 bases short and J 9 bases short, with 12 bases between. As DNA, the CDR3 is TGTGCCAGCAGTTTCTCCATAGACACTGAGCAGTTCTTC. It specifies CASSFSIDTEQFF.

The gene calls are TRBV28 and TRBJ2-2; 11 bases are a match to TRBD2. V lost 6 bases and J lost 4; bases outside the gene matches: 1. The germline V gene has CDR1 MDHEN and CDR2 SYDVKM. CDR3 length equals 14 residues. CDR3 region: CASRTSGSTGELFF. DNA of the CDR3: TGTGCCAGCAGAACTAGCGGGAGCACCGGGGAGCTGTTTTTT.

The chain carries TRBV30 and TRBJ2-1; D is undetermined. The CDR3 runs 11 residues. V gave up 3 bases and J gave up 7 bases, with 7 bases separating them. Germline V gene sequence: CDR1 GTSNPN, CDR2 SVGIG (reference sequence). CDR3 bases: TGTGCCTGGAGGTTCCGAAATGAGCAGTTCTTC. Its translation is CAWRFRNEQFF.

This chain joins TRBV4-3 and TRBJ2-2, with 7 bases that match TRBD1. V shed 2 bases, J shed 1 base, and the junction held 7 bases outside the gene matches. The CDR3 runs 17 residues. Germline V lookup: CDR1 LGHNA, CDR2 YSLEER. The CDR3 sequence is CASSQPTGRRNTGELFF. CDR3 coding DNA: TGCGCCAGCAGCCAACCGACAGGGCGACGGAACACCGGGGAGCTGTTTTTT.